One and the same sample provided the 6 T cell receptor beta chains below, sequenced in a study of blood T cell repertoires in COVID-19. Measured with immunoSEQ multiplex PCR; TCRdb has only the in-frame clones, and not every one. The sample includes over 110,000 clones, roughly 88% of them seen just once. Sequenced material: peripheral blood. The receptors shown here come from a woman aged 50 to 60 with acute or convalescent COVID-19.

The CDR3 region is CAGGDLRYEQYF. CDR3 coding DNA: TGTGCCGGAGGGGACCTCCGCTACGAGCAGTACTTC. V gene TRBV30 combines with J gene TRBJ2-7; TRBD2 is a possible D gene (6 bases). The germline V and J ends were trimmed by 8 bases and 3 bases, with 14 bases remaining between them. In germline, CDR1 is GTSNPN, CDR2 SVGIG (reference sequence). CDR3 size: 12 residues.

The CDR3 DNA is TGCGCCAGCAGCTTTCGGACAGGGTGGGAGACCCAGTACTTC. Translated: CASSFRTGWETQYF. The chain recombines TRBV5-1 with TRBJ2-5; TRBD1 agrees at 8 bases. The CDR3 spans 14 residues. The J segment lost 5 bases and the V segment lost 2 bases, leaving 5 bases of the junction unmatched. CDR1 is SGHRS and CDR2 is YFSETQ in the germline V gene.

V usage is TRBV6-5 and J usage is TRBJ2-7, with a possible D match to TRBD2 (5 bases). Germline CDR1 and CDR2: MNHEY and SVGAGI. With 4 bases removed from V and 3 bases from J, the gap between germline ends came to 13 bases. The CDR3 length is 14 residues. CDR3 DNA sequence: TGTGCCAGCAGTTCCTGGGCCGGACTCTACGAGCAGTACTTC. Translated: CASSSWAGLYEQYF.

The chain carries TRBV5-1 and TRBJ1-6, with D maybe TRBD1 (6 bases). CDR1 is SGHRS, CDR2 YFSETQ, per germline. The V and J ends lost 4 bases and 7 bases respectively, with 15 bases between them. The CDR3 runs to 15 residues. CDR3 DNA sequence: TGCGCCAGCAGCCAACAGGGCGCGGTCAATTCACCCCTCCACTTT. This encodes CASSQQGAVNSPLHF.

This rearrangement joins TRBV2 to TRBJ1-5; D is unclear. Germline V gene data show CDR1 as SNHLY and CDR2 as FYNNEI. CDR3 length: 12 residues. The V end was cut by 4 bases, the J end by 6 bases, with 7 bases between. The DNA of the CDR3 is TGTGCCAGCAGTGGCGATATTCAGCCCCAGCATTTT. Translation gives CASSGDIQPQHF.

This clone occurred once. The gene calls are TRBV29-1 and TRBJ1-2, with TRBD1 matching over 10 bases. V lost 3 bases to trimming and J lost 8 bases; unmatched junction nucleotides: 9. Germline V gene data show CDR1 as SQVTM and CDR2 as ANQGSEA. This CDR3 has 14 residues. CDR3 region: CSVEAGTGAWGYTF. In DNA, the CDR3 is TGCAGCGTTGAGGCCGGGACAGGGGCCTGGGGCTACACCTTC.